These T cell receptor beta chains were read from a single sample in a study of shared clonotypes between healthy human individuals. Repertoires were generated with immunoSEQ multiplex PCR, while TCRdb's copy carries only in-frame clones and drops some. The top ten clones hold over 0.1% of a sample with some 2,000,000 clones, around 95% of them seen once. Sample: naive CD4+ T cells sorted from blood. The source of these receptors is a young man in good health. CDR3s leave out the opening cysteine and the closing phenylalanine or tryptophan. Clone size appears in some rows only: once, few, many, or a class for an expanded clone.

ASSPGQDYGYT,NA,TRBV18,TRBJ1-2
ASSYSGQANEQY,NA,TRBV6-5,TRBJ2-7
ASSILAGASTDTQY,NA,TRBV19,TRBJ2-3
ASSGGQGSGNTIY,NA,TRBV5-1,TRBJ1-3
ASGQDSQVNTGELF,NA,TRBV4-1,TRBJ2-2
ASSPGTGNTEAF,NA,TRBV5-1,TRBJ1-1
ASSQGEGWNYGYT,NA,TRBV4-1,TRBJ1-2
ASSQTENWGQF,once,TRBV7-8,TRBJ2-1
ASSGTGADTQY,once,TRBV2,TRBJ2-3
ASSQETTSMETQY,NA,TRBV4-1,TRBJ2-5
ASSQGIGVNTGELF,NA,TRBV4-1,TRBJ2-2
ASSYIQGNSPLH,few,TRBV6-5,TRBJ1-6
ASSLVAGVIYNEQF,few,TRBV11-2,TRBJ2-1
ASSGGRAF,NA,TRBV2,TRBJ1-1
SVGWATGGYT,NA,TRBV29-1,TRBJ1-2
ASSPGLVSHTDTQY,NA,TRBV18,TRBJ2-3
ASSPPGGTSYYEQY,NA,TRBV18,TRBJ2-7
ASSPPDSEYETQY,NA,TRBV7-9,TRBJ2-5
ASSWTGPNSPLH,NA,TRBV5-1,TRBJ1-6
ASSEGLAGAKNIQY,NA,TRBV25-1,TRBJ2-4
ASIPSGTSTDTQY,NA,TRBV5-4,TRBJ2-3
ASSYWGASNYGYT,NA,TRBV6-5,TRBJ1-2
ASSGQGPTYEQY,NA,TRBV25-1,TRBJ2-7
ASSPPELTEAF,NA,TRBV10-2,TRBJ1-1
ASSPTGIIRADTQY,once,TRBV27,TRBJ2-3
ASSSSGTGGDGYT,once,TRBV28,TRBJ1-2
ASSQVGQGVNTEAF,NA,TRBV4-2,TRBJ1-1
ASTFRTGGGTEAF,NA,TRBV6-5,TRBJ1-1